The 26 T cell receptor beta chains presented below share a single source sample, sequenced in a study of T cell repertoires in cytomegalovirus infection. TCRdb itself ran the reads through MiXCR, one entry per CDR3 protein. The table lists some 230,000 distinct CDR3 sequences, over 20% of them singletons. The sample consisted of CD8+ T cells from PBMCs. These receptors were obtained from a human donor in good health (CMV status not recorded). Some clones in this sample may be carry-over from other donors' samples.

A few counts support this clonotype. The chain joins TRBV12-3 or TRBV12-4 to TRBJ2-5; possibly TRBD2 for D (6 bases). V shed 4 bases and J shed 4 bases, with 16 bases lying between them. The CDR3 spans 15 residues. The DNA of the CDR3 is TGTGCCAGCAGTTGGGGGGTAGGACCGACAGAGACCCAGTACTTC. It encodes CASSWGVGPTETQYF.

This clonotype was recorded at least ten times. The V and J genes are TRBV2 and TRBJ2-2; D remains unclear. This CDR3 contains 16 residues. Germline loops: CDR1 SNHLY, CDR2 FYNNEI. Trimming shortened V by 3 bases and J by 1 base, and 12 bases separated the two germline ends. CDR3 bases: TGTGCCAGCAGTGATCCCTCGGTAAAGAACACCGGGGAGCTGTTTTTT. Encoded protein: CASSDPSVKNTGELFF. Full variable domain (missing parts from reference TRBV2 and TRBJ2-2): EPEVTQTPSHQVTQMGQEVILRCVPISNHLYFYWYRQILGQKVEFLVSFYNNEISEKSEIFDDQFSVERPDGSNFTLKIRSTKLEDSAMYFCASSDPSVKNTGELFFGEGSRLTVL.

The chain couples TRBV11-1 to TRBJ1-1; D gene ambiguous. CDR1 and CDR2 (germline): SGHAT, FQDESV (reference sequence). The CDR3 consists of 15 residues. V was clipped by 0 bases and J by 4 bases, with 12 bases between them. As DNA, the CDR3 is TGTGCCAGCAGCTTAGCCGCGGGTGACGGCACTGAAGCTTTCTTT. Its translation is CASSLAAGDGTEAFF.

This clonotype turned up a few times. The J gene is TRBJ2-7, the V gene TRBV12-3 or TRBV12-4; 11 bases line up with TRBD1. Germline trimming cut 8 bases from V and 2 bases from J; bases unmatched to any gene: 5. The CDR3 is 14 residues long. In DNA, the CDR3 is TGTGCCAGCGGTGGGACAGGGGGACCCTACGAGCAGTACTTC. Translating gives CASGGTGGPYEQYF.

This clonotype was seen more than once but under ten times. The V call is TRBV7-2, the J call TRBJ2-3; D not resolved. CDR3 length equals 13 residues. Per the germline V gene, CDR1 is SGHTA and CDR2 is FQGNSA. V was pared by 2 bases and J by 5 bases, with 8 bases between. The CDR3 here is CASSLYFIDTQYF. The CDR3 bases are TGTGCCAGCAGCTTATACTTTATAGATACGCAGTATTTT.

This clonotype appeared many times. The V call is TRBV11-1, the J call TRBJ1-2; 8 nucleotides agree with TRBD1. The V gene's germline CDR1 is SGHAT and CDR2 FQDESV (reference sequence). This CDR3 is 12 amino acids long. The junction had 5 bases not matched to a gene; V was cut back by 7 bases and J by 7 bases. CDR3 sequence: CASNGQGFGYTF. The CDR3, as DNA: TGTGCCAGCAACGGACAGGGATTTGGCTACACCTTC.

This clonotype was observed a handful of times. V usage is TRBV24-1 and J usage is TRBJ2-1; D is undetermined. V was pared by 6 bases and J by 4 bases, with 6 bases between. CDR1 and CDR2 from the germline V gene are KGHDR and SFDVKD. CDR3 length equals 12 residues. CDR3 in DNA: TGTGCCACCAGTACCGGATACAATGAGCAGTTCTTC. This encodes CATSTGYNEQFF.

The chain carries TRBV6-1 and TRBJ1-5, with D uncertain. The V end was cut by 6 bases, the J end by 2 bases, with 8 bases between. CDR1 is MNHNS, CDR2 SASEGT, per germline. This CDR3 has 13 residues. CDR3 sequence: CASRGSGNQPQHF. CDR3 DNA sequence: TGTGCCAGCAGGGGAAGTGGCAATCAGCCCCAGCATTTT.

This chain joins TRBV28 and TRBJ1-2; tentatively, D is TRBD1 (5 bases). The V gene's germline CDR1 is MDHEN and CDR2 SYDVKM. V was pared by 6 bases and J by 1 base, with 15 bases between. The CDR3 spans 15 residues. The DNA for the CDR3 is TGTGCCAGCAGGGGAAGGCAGGGAGATAACTATGGCTACACCTTC. Translation gives CASRGRQGDNYGYTF.

At least ten counts were recorded for this clonotype. The chain links TRBV12-3 or TRBV12-4 to TRBJ2-1; the match to TRBD2 covers 8 bases. This CDR3 comprises 15 residues. V trimming: 6 bases; J trimming: 3 bases; junction bases outside the gene matches: 7. The CDR3: CASSPPGGVYNEQFF. The CDR3 region has the DNA TGTGCCAGCAGCCCCCCCGGGGGGGTCTACAATGAGCAGTTCTTC.

The table lists this clonotype with many counts. The J gene is TRBJ1-2, the V gene TRBV28; D is unresolved. The CDR3 is 13 residues long. V lost 1 base to trimming and J lost 2 bases, with 5 bases between them. Germline V gene lookup returns CDR1 MDHEN and CDR2 SYDVKM. CDR3 sequence: CASSLFGNYGYTF. For the CDR3, the DNA is TGTGCCAGCAGTTTATTTGGGAACTATGGCTACACCTTC.

The V and J genes are TRBV6-6 and TRBJ2-2; no clear D. The CDR3 covers 16 residues. V was pared by 0 bases and J by 4 bases, with 12 bases between. CDR1 is MNHNY, CDR2 SVGAGI, per germline (reference sequence). As DNA, the CDR3 is TGTGCCAGCAGTTACTCGAAGATGCTGTTCACCGGGGAGCTGTTTTTT. This encodes CASSYSKMLFTGELFF.

This clonotype was seen only a few times. The chain employs TRBV28 and TRBJ2-7, with TRBD1 identical over 7 bases. The junction had 6 bases not matched to a gene; V was cut back by 8 bases and J by 2 bases. CDR3 length: 13 amino acids. Germline CDR1 MDHEN, CDR2 SYDVKM. The CDR3 protein is CASAYTGAYEQYF. CDR3 sequence (DNA): TGTGCCAGCGCGTATACAGGGGCCTACGAGCAGTACTTC.

The chain joins TRBV2 to TRBJ2-3; 7 bases agree with TRBD1. CDR1 is SNHLY, CDR2 FYNNEI, per germline. The V and J ends lost 6 bases and 2 bases, in that order; junction bases with no gene match: 11. The CDR3 is 16 residues long. The CDR3 DNA follows: TGTGCCAGCAGGGGGGCGGACAGGATCCTCACAGATACGCAGTATTTT. Translating gives CASRGADRILTDTQYF.

This clonotype was counted many times. V usage is TRBV6-2 or TRBV6-3 and J usage is TRBJ2-2; D is undetermined. The germline V gene has CDR1 MNHEY and CDR2 SVGEGT. This CDR3 has 14 amino acids. Trimming took off 2 bases at V and 4 bases at J, with 8 bases between the two ends. The CDR3: CASSYTALTGELFF. For the CDR3, the DNA is TGTGCCAGCAGTTACACAGCTCTCACCGGGGAGCTGTTTTTT.

CDR3: CASSQGAEDTGLNEQFF. In DNA, the CDR3 is TGCGCCAGCAGCCAAGGAGCGGAGGACACAGGCCTCAATGAGCAGTTCTTC. The V call is TRBV4-1, the J call TRBJ2-1; D is perhaps TRBD1 or TRBD2 (5 bases each). The CDR3 is 17 amino acids. Germline assignment: CDR1 MGHRA and CDR2 YSYEKL. V was trimmed by 1 base and J by 6 bases, leaving 19 bases between them.

The gene calls are TRBV6-6 and TRBJ2-5; 7 nucleotides agree with TRBD2. This CDR3 comprises 14 residues. Looked up from germline, CDR1 is MNHNY and CDR2 is SVGAGI (reference sequence). Losses at the gene ends were 6 bases for V and 3 bases for J; bases not matched to a gene: 7. The chain's CDR3 is CASSILALEETQYF. The CDR3 DNA follows: TGTGCCAGCAGCATACTAGCGCTCGAAGAGACCCAGTACTTC.

On this clonotype itself: As the CDR3 is not closed by the conserved phenylalanine or tryptophan, this likely results from a read error. V gene TRBV5-1 combines with J gene TRBJ1-1; D is unresolved. The CDR3 sequence is 14 residues long. With 5 bases removed from V and 3 bases from J, the gap between germline ends came to 14 bases. Germline V gene lookup returns CDR1 SGHRS and CDR2 YFSETQ. The CDR3 here is CASRQGRSDTEAFV. In nucleotides, the CDR3 is TGCGCCAGCAGGCAAGGACGCTCGGACACTGAAGCTTTCGTT.

The V call is TRBV29-1, the J call TRBJ2-6; weak D call: TRBD2 (5 bases). V lost 0 bases to trimming and J lost 0 bases, with 18 bases between them. Germline V lookup: CDR1 SQVTM, CDR2 ANQGSEA. The CDR3 is 19 residues long. This CDR3 reads CSVEDRPGPGSSGANVLTF. The CDR3 nucleotides read TGCAGCGTTGAAGATCGCCCAGGACCGGGGAGCTCTGGGGCCAACGTCCTGACTTTC.

The chain has TRBV29-1 and TRBJ2-7, with TRBD1 identical over 8 bases. With 4 bases clipped from V and 4 bases from J, the junction kept 6 bases outside the gene matches. The CDR3 runs 13 residues. Germline lookup yields CDR1 SQVTM and CDR2 ANQGSEA. CDR3 bases: TGCAGCGTTGGGACAGGGATTAGGTACGAGCAGTACTTC. Translation: CSVGTGIRYEQYF.

V and J are TRBV29-1 and TRBJ2-7; TRBD1 might be the D (7 bases). From germline, CDR1 is SQVTM and CDR2 ANQGSEA. The CDR3 totals 18 residues. V shed 7 bases and J shed 3 bases, with 31 bases lying between them. CDR3 nucleotides: TGCAGCGCCGGAGGGGTAACAGGGGCTCCGGCGGTAAGCTACGAGCAGTACTTC. Translating it yields CSAGGVTGAPAVSYEQYF.

This clonotype was detected a few times. The chain is built from TRBV6-5 and TRBJ2-1; D gene unclear. The CDR3 is made up of 13 amino acids. V was trimmed by 6 bases and J by 3 bases, leaving 9 bases between them. Germline-derived CDR1 and CDR2 are MNHEY and SVGAGI. CDR3 sequence: CASRLNNYNEQFF. Written as DNA, the CDR3 is TGTGCCAGCAGACTAAATAACTACAATGAGCAGTTCTTC.

This chain links TRBV10-2 with TRBJ2-1; D unclear. V lost 5 bases and J lost 6, with 8 bases in between. CDR1 and CDR2 (germline): WSHSY, SAAADI. There are 12 residues in the CDR3. The CDR3 nucleotides read TGCGCCAGCAGTTACCTACGCAATGAGCAGTTCTTC. This gives the protein CASSYLRNEQFF.

The chain joins TRBV6-2 or TRBV6-3 to TRBJ2-7; the D is unclear. Germline CDR1 and CDR2: MNHEY and SVGEGT. Trimming stripped 2 bases from V and 0 bases from J, with 8 bases between. CDR3 length equals 14 residues. The CDR3 reads CASSYVHNSYEQYF. CDR3 sequence (DNA): TGTGCCAGCAGTTACGTCCACAACTCCTACGAGCAGTACTTC.

This clonotype was recorded at least ten times. The rearrangement uses TRBV7-2 and TRBJ1-5, with D possibly being TRBD1 (5 bases). Trimming took off 1 base at V and 0 bases at J, with 13 bases between the two ends. From germline, CDR1 is SGHTA and CDR2 FQGNSA. This CDR3 spans 17 amino acids. Written as DNA, the CDR3 is TGTGCCAGCAGCTTAGTTGGGGGAGAGTATAGCAATCAGCCCCAGCATTTT. Encoded protein: CASSLVGGEYSNQPQHF.

This clonotype has a handful of counts. The J gene is TRBJ2-3, the V gene TRBV19, with 7 bases lining up with TRBD2. Germline V gene lookup returns CDR1 LNHDA and CDR2 SQIVND (reference sequence). V trimming: 3 bases; J trimming: 6 bases; junction bases outside the gene matches: 6. The length of the CDR3 is 14 residues. CDR3 loop: CASSIGPGGDTQYF. The CDR3 bases are TGTGCCAGTAGTATCGGTCCCGGGGGGGATACGCAGTATTTT.